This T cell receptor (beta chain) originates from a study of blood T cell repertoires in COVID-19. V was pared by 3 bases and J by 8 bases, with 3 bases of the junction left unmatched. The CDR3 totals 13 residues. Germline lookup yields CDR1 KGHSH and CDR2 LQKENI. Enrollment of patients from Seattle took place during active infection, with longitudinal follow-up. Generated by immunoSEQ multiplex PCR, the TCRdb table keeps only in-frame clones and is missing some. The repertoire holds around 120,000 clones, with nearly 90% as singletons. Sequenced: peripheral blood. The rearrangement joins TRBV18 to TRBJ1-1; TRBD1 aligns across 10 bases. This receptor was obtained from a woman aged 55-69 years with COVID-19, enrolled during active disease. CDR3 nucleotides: TGTGCCAGCTCACCCGGGACAGGGGTGGAAGCTTTCTTT. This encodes CASSPGTGVEAFF.